The entry that follows covers one TCR beta chain sequence. One end of the junction varies from germline; a read error may be responsible. The data were obtained in a study of blood T cell repertoires in COVID-19. The overall study: Samples representing acute and convalescent COVID-19 were sourced from the United States, Italy and Spain.

Some clones are missing from TCRdb's copy, which holds only in-frame ones; the method was immunoSEQ multiplex PCR. The sample lists roughly 300,000 clones; roughly 85% were seen once. The cohort comprised adults aged roughly 18 to 95 years residing in under 25 US areas. Clinical history as reported by participants underpinned cohort assignment. Recovery among Cohort 3 donors was established by two negative PCRs, clearance, or symptom resolution. Per germline, CDR1 LNHDA and CDR2 SQIVND (reference sequence). The CDR3 loop spans 13 amino acids. The rearrangement links TRBV19 to TRBJ1-2; D perhaps matches TRBD1 (5 bases). Material for sequencing was PBMCs or T cells enriched from blood (not recorded which). This sequence was found in a woman aged 30 to 39 who had recovered from COVID-19. CDR3 sequence: CASSIRQLTDFFF. As DNA, the CDR3 is TGTGCCAGTAGTATCCGACAGTTGACGGATTTCTTCTTC.